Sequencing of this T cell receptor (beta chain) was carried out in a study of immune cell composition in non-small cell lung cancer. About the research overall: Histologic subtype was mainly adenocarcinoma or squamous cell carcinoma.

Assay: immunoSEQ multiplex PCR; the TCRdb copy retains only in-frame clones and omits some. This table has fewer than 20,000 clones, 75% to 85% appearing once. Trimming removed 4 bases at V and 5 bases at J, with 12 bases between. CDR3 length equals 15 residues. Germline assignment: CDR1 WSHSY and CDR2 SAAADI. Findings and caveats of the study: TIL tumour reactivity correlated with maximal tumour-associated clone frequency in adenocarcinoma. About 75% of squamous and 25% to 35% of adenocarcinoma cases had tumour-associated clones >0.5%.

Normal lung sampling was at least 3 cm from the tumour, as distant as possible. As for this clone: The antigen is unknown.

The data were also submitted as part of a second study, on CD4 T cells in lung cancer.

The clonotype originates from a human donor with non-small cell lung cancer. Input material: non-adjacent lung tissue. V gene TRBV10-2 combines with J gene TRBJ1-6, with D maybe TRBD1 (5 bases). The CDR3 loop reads CASSGGVVDNSPLHF. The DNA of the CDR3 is TGCGCCAGCAGTGGAGGGGTAGTGGATAATTCACCCCTCCACTTT.